The 30 T cell receptor beta chains below all came from one sample that was sequenced in a study of T cell repertoires in cytomegalovirus infection. MiXCR was run by TCRdb on the reads, yielding one entry per CDR3 protein. The sample holds about 830,000 distinct CDR3 sequences, about 31% seen once. Their cognate antigens are unknown. The material sequenced was cultured CD8+ T cells from PBMCs, taken from culture after CMV antigen stimulation. These receptors were taken from a human donor in good health (CMV status not recorded). Some clones in this sample may be carry-over from other donors' samples.

The CDR3 spells CASSRTLAGGSNTGELFF. CDR3 coding DNA: TGTGCCAGCAGCCGAACCCTAGCGGGGGGCTCGAACACCGGGGAGCTGTTTTTT. The V gene is TRBV6-1, the J gene TRBJ2-2, with 11 positions matching TRBD2. From germline, CDR1 is MNHNS and CDR2 SASEGT. Trimming removed 6 bases from V and 0 bases from J; junction bases left unmatched: 9. The CDR3 is 18 residues long.

In this sample, this clonotype turned up a few times. This chain links TRBV5-4 with TRBJ2-3, with 7 nucleotides matching TRBD1. After removal of 0 bases from V and 1 base from J, the junction contained 5 bases not matched to a gene. There are 16 residues in the CDR3. Germline lookup yields CDR1 SGHNT and CDR2 YYREEE (reference sequence). The CDR3, as DNA: TGTGCCAGCAGCTTGGCCTATACAGGGGGCACAGATACGCAGTATTTT. Its translation: CASSLAYTGGTDTQYF.

This clonotype was detected only a few times. The chain couples TRBV5-5 to TRBJ2-1; 7 positions agree with TRBD2. The CDR3 totals 15 residues. J was trimmed by 3 bases and V by 2 bases; bases with no gene match: 5. Germline assignment: CDR1 SGHKS and CDR2 YYEKEE (reference sequence). The CDR3: CASSLSGVNYNEQFF. For the CDR3, the DNA is TGTGCCAGCAGCTTAAGCGGGGTTAACTACAATGAGCAGTTCTTC.

As regards this clonotype: Germline is not matched at one junction end, which may reflect a read error. The chain combines TRBV7-9 with TRBJ2-2, with 7 bases identical to TRBD2. In germline, CDR1 is SEHNR, CDR2 FQNEAQ (reference sequence). The CDR3 runs to 14 residues. This chain's CDR3 is CVSSLTSFTGELFF. CDR3 coding DNA: TGTGTCAGCAGCTTGACTAGCTTCACCGGGGAGCTGTTTTTT.

This clonotype has more than one count but fewer than ten. The V gene is TRBV4-3, the J gene TRBJ2-5; D remains ambiguous. Germline V gene data show CDR1 as LGHNA and CDR2 as YSLEER. This CDR3 has 13 residues. V was trimmed by 2 bases and J by 6 bases, leaving 10 bases between them. For the CDR3, the DNA is TGCGCCAGCAGCCAATTGCCATTGAAGACCCAGTACTTC. Its translation is CASSQLPLKTQYF.

The rearrangement links TRBV7-6 to TRBJ1-1, with a weak D call TRBD1 (5 bases). Trimming removed 8 bases at V and 4 bases at J, with 14 bases between. In germline, CDR1 is SGHVS, CDR2 FNYEAQ. This CDR3 is 13 amino acids long. CDR3 sequence: CASGQDKSTEAFF. In DNA form, the CDR3 reads TGTGCCAGCGGCCAGGACAAGTCCACTGAAGCTTTCTTT.

This clonotype was seen repeatedly, ten times or more. This chain links TRBV7-2 with TRBJ1-5, with 8 bases matching TRBD1. The CDR3 has 14 amino acids. The junction had 2 bases not matched to a gene; V was cut back by 3 bases and J by 4 bases. Germline V gene data show CDR1 as SGHTA and CDR2 as FQGNSA. CDR3 protein: CASSLDRANQPQHF. The CDR3 DNA sequence: TGTGCCAGCAGCTTGGACAGGGCAAATCAGCCCCAGCATTTT.

In its sample, this clonotype was seen a few times. The gene calls are TRBV7-9 and TRBJ1-3, with D unresolved. V was clipped by 3 bases and J by 0 bases, with 15 bases between them. The CDR3 consists of 17 residues. Germline V CDR1 and CDR2: SEHNR, FQNEAQ (reference sequence). The CDR3 region is CASSFPIAEPSGNTIYF. CDR3 DNA: TGTGCCAGCAGCTTCCCCATCGCCGAGCCCTCTGGAAACACCATATATTTT. The whole variable domain, remainder taken from reference TRBV7-9 and TRBJ1-3, is DTGVSQNPRHKITKRGQNVTFRCDPISEHNRLYWYRQTLGQGPEFLTYFQNEAQLEKSRLLSDRFSAERPKGSFSTLEIQRTEQGDSAMYLCASSFPIAEPSGNTIYFGEGSWLTVV.

The chain combines TRBV7-6 with TRBJ2-5; 14 bases line up with TRBD2. The ends lost 3 bases at V and 4 bases at J; junction bases unmatched: 4. The CDR3 is made up of 16 amino acids. Per the germline V gene, CDR1 is SGHVS and CDR2 is FNYEAQ. Here the CDR3 reads CASSFLTSGGGETQYF. DNA for the CDR3: TGTGCCAGCAGCTTTTTGACTAGCGGGGGGGGAGAGACCCAGTACTTC.

This clonotype has only a few counts. V is TRBV5-1 and J is TRBJ2-5; perhaps D is TRBD1 or TRBD2 (5 bases each). Germline V gene sequence: CDR1 SGHRS, CDR2 YFSETQ. This CDR3 region has 14 residues. Trimming removed 5 bases from V and 3 bases from J, with 14 bases in between. The CDR3 reads CASRLGAAKETQYF. In DNA form, the CDR3 reads TGCGCCAGCAGGCTCGGGGCAGCAAAAGAGACCCAGTACTTC. Combining the CDR3 with reference TRBV5-1 and TRBJ2-5 gives the whole variable domain KAGVTQTPRYLIKTRGQQVTLSCSPISGHRSVSWYQQTPGQGLQFLFEYFSETQRNKGNFPGRFSGRQFSNSRSEMNVSTLELGDSALYLCASRLGAAKETQYFGPGTRLLVL.

This chain joins TRBV6-6 and TRBJ2-6, with D possibly being TRBD1 or TRBD2 (5 bases each). Germline-derived CDR1 and CDR2 are MNHNY and SVGAGI (reference sequence). With 5 bases removed from V and 2 bases from J, the gap between germline ends came to 13 bases. This CDR3 is built from 16 residues. CDR3 sequence: CASSKGWDPGANVLTF. The CDR3 DNA sequence: TGTGCCAGCAGTAAGGGTTGGGACCCTGGGGCCAACGTCCTGACTTTC.

The genes are TRBV5-6 and TRBJ2-7; TRBD1 matches 10 bases. The germline gives CDR1 SGHDT, CDR2 YYEEEE. V shed 0 bases and J 0 bases; nucleotides not matched to a gene: 3. The CDR3 spans 16 residues. The CDR3 region is CASSLGGQGSSYEQYF. CDR3 sequence (DNA): TGTGCCAGCAGCTTGGGGGGACAGGGGAGCTCCTACGAGCAGTACTTC.

This chain uses TRBV6-2 or TRBV6-3 with TRBJ2-5; D could derive from TRBD1 or TRBD2 (5 bases each). This CDR3 is 16 amino acids long. V was shortened by 0 bases and J by 5 bases, with 16 bases between the two germline ends. Germline V gene sequence: CDR1 MNHEY, CDR2 SVGEGT. In DNA, the CDR3 is TGTGCCAGCAGTTACTCGTCAGGGAGAGTGGGGGAGACCCAGTACTTC. Translating it yields CASSYSSGRVGETQYF.

The rearrangement uses TRBV12-3 or TRBV12-4 and TRBJ2-2, with D hard to call. The CDR3 extends over 13 amino acids. V lost 5 bases and J lost 4, with 8 bases in between. The CDR3 DNA sequence: TGTGCCAGCAGTCAAGGGATCACCGGGGAGCTGTTTTTT. It encodes CASSQGITGELFF.

This clonotype was observed a handful of times. This chain joins TRBV2 and TRBJ1-2; D unresolved. Between the trimmed V and J ends, which lost 7 bases and 1 base, there was a span of 7 bases. In germline, CDR1 is SNHLY, CDR2 FYNNEI. The CDR3 is made up of 12 amino acids. The CDR3 sequence: CASKVDNYGYTF. The CDR3 region has the DNA TGTGCCAGCAAAGTGGATAACTATGGCTACACCTTC.

This clonotype was seen a few times. The chain employs TRBV20-1 and TRBJ2-1; 9 bases line up with TRBD2. Trimming cost V 1 base and J 4 bases; bases outside gene matches: 11. The CDR3 runs to 17 residues. CDR1 and CDR2 (germline): DFQATT, SNEGSKA (reference sequence). In DNA form, the CDR3 reads TGCAGTGCTAGAGTAAACGGAGCGGGGGGATCTTACAATGAGCAGTTCTTC. It translates to CSARVNGAGGSYNEQFF.

This clonotype has at least ten counts. The chain carries TRBV25-1 and TRBJ1-3; no reliable D call. The CDR3 runs 11 residues. Trimming took 7 bases from V and 4 from J, leaving 5 bases between them. Germline V gene sequence: CDR1 MGHDK, CDR2 SYGVNS. CDR3 protein: CASKGGNTIYF. The CDR3 DNA follows: TGTGCCAGCAAAGGGGGAAACACCATATATTTT.

This clonotype was seen a handful of times. V usage is TRBV6-2 or TRBV6-3 and J usage is TRBJ2-7; 8 bases line up with TRBD2. Germline V gene lookup returns CDR1 MNHEY and CDR2 SVGEGT. There are 16 residues in the CDR3. The J segment lost 3 bases and the V segment lost 0 bases, leaving 7 bases of the junction unmatched. The CDR3 reads CASSYSKGSGDYEQYV. The CDR3 DNA follows: TGTGCCAGCAGTTACTCGAAAGGTAGCGGGGACTACGAGCAGTACGTC.

This clonotype was recorded a few times. V usage is TRBV25-1 and J usage is TRBJ2-3, with a tentative D call TRBD2 (5 bases). Deletions cut 1 base from V and 8 bases from J, with 10 bases between. The CDR3 length is 13 residues. Germline lookup yields CDR1 MGHDK and CDR2 SYGVNS. CDR3 amino acids: CASSESLAATQYF. The CDR3, as DNA: TGTGCCAGCAGTGAATCCCTAGCAGCTACGCAGTATTTT.

This chain links TRBV12-3 or TRBV12-4 with TRBJ1-2; D gene ambiguous. The CDR3 has 14 residues. V lost 6 bases and J lost 4, with 15 bases in between. The CDR3: CASRRGPPGYGYTF. In nucleotides, the CDR3 is TGTGCCAGCAGACGAGGACCTCCCGGCTATGGCTACACCTTC.

As regards this clonotype: This could be a read error, since a much larger clone is one nucleotide away. V usage is TRBV7-2 and J usage is TRBJ1-1; D not certain. Germline values: CDR1 SGHTA, CDR2 FQGNSA. CDR3 size: 13 residues. CDR3: CANSLWTNTEAFF. In DNA form, the CDR3 reads TGTGCCAACAGCCTTTGGACGAACACTGAAGCTTTCTTT.

This clonotype appeared a few times. The chain links TRBV19 to TRBJ1-1, with 7 bases fitting TRBD1. CDR3 size: 15 residues. Germline assignment: CDR1 LNHDA and CDR2 SQIVND (reference sequence). The ends lost 5 bases at V and 1 base at J; junction bases unmatched: 7. The CDR3 DNA reads TGTGCCAGTAGTTGGTTAGGGGGCACGAACACTGAAGCTTTCTTT. Translating gives CASSWLGGTNTEAFF.

The chain links TRBV2 to TRBJ1-2; no reliable D call. Germline CDR1 and CDR2: SNHLY and FYNNEI. CDR3 length: 12 residues. V lost 8 bases and J lost 4, with 11 bases in between. The CDR3 spells CASDVRAYGYTF. CDR3 bases: TGTGCCAGCGATGTTCGGGCCTATGGCTACACCTTC.

This clonotype was detected ten times or more. The V and J genes are TRBV10-3 and TRBJ2-3, with 10 bases that match TRBD2. The V gene's germline CDR1 is ENHRY and CDR2 SYGVKD. The CDR3 totals 18 residues. The ends lost 0 bases at V and 3 bases at J; junction bases unmatched: 9. The CDR3 spells CAISESPAGGTVTDTQYF. CDR3 in DNA: TGTGCCATCAGTGAGTCGCCAGCGGGGGGGACGGTTACAGATACGCAGTATTTT.

This clonotype has just a few counts. This sequence joins TRBV14 and TRBJ2-1; D is perhaps TRBD2 (6 bases). Germline CDR1 SGHDN, CDR2 FVKESK. This CDR3 region has 14 residues. V lost 4 bases and J 4 bases, leaving 11 bases between the germline ends. The CDR3, as DNA: TGTGCCAGCAGCCCGAGGGACTGGTACAATGAGCAGTTCTTC. As protein: CASSPRDWYNEQFF.

The chain combines TRBV20-1 with TRBJ1-5; D perhaps matches TRBD1 (5 bases). The germline CDR1 and CDR2 sequences are DFQATT and SNEGSKA (reference sequence). The CDR3 is made up of 16 amino acids. The V end lost 1 base, the J end lost 0 bases, and 13 bases lay between the germline ends. CDR3 in amino acids: CSARGTGQHSNQPQHF. The DNA for the CDR3 is TGCAGTGCTAGAGGAACGGGGCAGCATAGCAATCAGCCCCAGCATTTT.

This clonotype was found a few times. The rearrangement joins TRBV7-8 to TRBJ1-4; a weak D match, TRBD1 (6 bases). CDR3 length: 15 amino acids. The germline gives CDR1 SGHVS, CDR2 FQNEAQ. V lost 5 bases to trimming and J lost 8 bases, with 18 bases between them. DNA for the CDR3: TGTGCCAGCAGCCCCAGCGTGGGGGCTAGGGAAAAACTGTTTTTT. Its translation: CASSPSVGAREKLFF. The variable domain in full, completed from reference TRBV7-8 and TRBJ1-4, reads GAGVSQSPRYKVAKRGQDVALRCDPISGHVSLFWYQQALGQGPEFLTYFQNEAQLDKSGLPSDRFFAERPEGSVSTLKIQRTQQEDSAVYLCASSPSVGAREKLFFGSGTQLSVL.

V is TRBV6-5 and J is TRBJ1-6; TRBD1 matches at 10 bases. Germline assignment: CDR1 MNHEY and CDR2 SVGAGI. V lost 6 bases to trimming and J lost 6 bases; unmatched junction nucleotides: 5. The CDR3 runs to 15 residues. Written as DNA, the CDR3 is TGTGCCAGCAGGGGCCGGGACAGGGGTAATTCACCCCTCCACTTT. This sequence encodes CASRGRDRGNSPLHF.

The chain carries TRBV4-3 and TRBJ2-1; no clear D. The CDR3 is 16 residues long. CDR1 is LGHNA, CDR2 YSLEER, per germline. Trimming took 1 base from V and 0 from J, leaving 10 bases between them. The CDR3: CASSQAPRVSYNEQFF. DNA of the CDR3: TGCGCCAGCAGCCAAGCTCCTAGAGTCTCCTACAATGAGCAGTTCTTC.

This clonotype was counted many times. The CDR3 sequence: CASSLDPGETEAFF. CDR3 sequence (DNA): TGTGCCAGCAGCTTAGACCCGGGAGAGACTGAAGCTTTCTTT. The genes are TRBV7-8 and TRBJ1-1; D unclear. V dropped 1 base and J dropped 5 bases, with 11 bases sitting between them. The length of the CDR3 is 14 residues. Germline loops: CDR1 SGHVS, CDR2 FQNEAQ.